This passage covers 18 T cell receptor beta chains from one sample sequenced in a study of blood T cell repertoires in COVID-19. Sequencing was performed with immunoSEQ multiplex PCR; in TCRdb, only in-frame clones are kept and a portion is missing. The sample contains about 220,000 clones, about 86% of which appear only once. Sequencing was performed on peripheral blood. The receptor set was obtained from a woman in her sixties with acute or convalescent COVID-19.

The count of this clone is one. CDR3 sequence: CASSKGTGAYEQYF. CDR3 DNA sequence: TGTGCCAGCAGCAAGGGGACAGGGGCCTACGAGCAGTACTTC. The J gene is TRBJ2-7, the V gene TRBV5-4; 10 positions agree with TRBD1. CDR1 is SGHNT, CDR2 YYREEE, per germline (reference sequence). This CDR3 region has 14 residues. With V trimmed by 4 bases and J by 2 bases, 3 bases remained unmatched.

The chain couples TRBV25-1 to TRBJ1-1; D unclear. V lost 7 bases to trimming and J lost 0 bases, with 6 bases between them. The germline gives CDR1 MGHDK, CDR2 SYGVNS. The CDR3 consists of 12 residues. The CDR3 is CASTTVNTEAFF. The CDR3 DNA is TGTGCCAGCACCACAGTGAACACTGAAGCTTTCTTT.

The chain couples TRBV28 to TRBJ2-7; D gene ambiguous. The CDR3 has 12 residues. Trimming cost V 8 bases and J 7 bases, with 15 bases left between them. Germline values: CDR1 MDHEN, CDR2 SYDVKM. CDR3 sequence: CASDAGFGEQYF. The CDR3 region has the DNA TGTGCCAGCGACGCAGGTTTCGGTGAGCAGTACTTC.

This chain connects TRBV11-2 to TRBJ2-5, with D maybe TRBD2 (5 bases). The germline V gene has CDR1 SGHAT and CDR2 FQNNGV. The CDR3 extends over 15 amino acids. V lost 3 bases to trimming and J lost 4 bases, with 15 bases between them. The CDR3 region is CASSFNTAGGETQYF. In nucleotides, the CDR3 is TGTGCCAGCAGCTTTAATACCGCAGGAGGAGAGACCCAGTACTTC.

The CDR3 region is CASSPPPDRTTYGYTF. In DNA, the CDR3 is TGTGCCAGCAGTCCTCCCCCGGACAGGACGACCTATGGCTACACCTTC. This rearrangement joins TRBV28 to TRBJ1-2, with TRBD1 matching over 7 bases. The CDR3 has 16 residues. Trimming cost V 5 bases and J 4 bases; bases outside gene matches: 13. Germline loops: CDR1 MDHEN, CDR2 SYDVKM.

This chain connects TRBV5-5 to TRBJ1-2; D uncertain. The CDR3 extends over 15 amino acids. V was pared by 0 bases and J by 2 bases, with 11 bases between. CDR1 SGHKS and CDR2 YYEKEE come from the germline V gene (reference sequence). The CDR3 region is CASSLGGAPNYGYTF. The CDR3 DNA follows: TGTGCCAGCAGCTTGGGAGGAGCACCCAACTATGGCTACACCTTC.

The chain recombines TRBV10-3 with TRBJ2-5; a possible D gene is TRBD2 (5 bases). The CDR3 sequence is 13 residues long. The V end was cut by 10 bases, the J end by 2 bases, with 14 bases between. Germline CDR1 is ENHRY and CDR2 is SYGVKD. This chain's CDR3 is CATTEGEQETQYF. Here the CDR3 DNA reads TGTGCCACCACTGAGGGAGAGCAAGAGACCCAGTACTTC.

The chain couples TRBV9 to TRBJ1-3; D uncertain. The CDR3 sequence is 15 residues long. In germline, CDR1 is SGDLS, CDR2 YYNGEE. V lost 0 bases and J lost 1, with 8 bases in between. The CDR3 bases are TGTGCCAGCAGCGTAGTAAGCGGGTCTGGAAACACCATATATTTT. This translates into CASSVVSGSGNTIYF.

V usage is TRBV3-1 (or the pseudogene TRBV3-2) and J usage is TRBJ1-2; possibly TRBD1 for D (5 bases). The CDR3 totals 14 residues. CDR1 LGHDT and CDR2 YNNKEL come from the germline V gene (reference sequence). V lost 1 base and J lost 7, with 13 bases in between. The CDR3 nucleotides are TGTGCCAGCAGCCAAGTCCCTGGGCAGGGTGGCTACACCTTC. Its protein is CASSQVPGQGGYTF.

V usage is TRBV20-1 and J usage is TRBJ1-5, with D perhaps matching TRBD1 (5 bases). The CDR3 extends over 14 amino acids. The germline V gene has CDR1 DFQATT and CDR2 SNEGSKA (reference sequence). V dropped 3 bases and J dropped 4 bases, with 13 bases sitting between them. CDR3 sequence reads: CSASESSGNQPQHF. DNA of the CDR3: TGCAGTGCTAGTGAGAGTTCAGGGAATCAGCCCCAGCATTTT.

V is TRBV3-1 (or the pseudogene TRBV3-2) and J is TRBJ2-1; the match to TRBD1 covers 7 bases. Germline V CDR1 and CDR2: LGHDT, YNNKEL (reference sequence). The CDR3 runs 14 residues. The J segment lost 7 bases and the V segment lost 2 bases, leaving 5 bases of the junction unmatched. The CDR3 loop is CASSQLTGANEQFF. The CDR3 DNA is TGTGCCAGCAGCCAACTAACAGGGGCGAATGAGCAGTTCTTC.

This chain joins TRBV3-1 (or the pseudogene TRBV3-2) and TRBJ2-1, with 10 bases lining up with TRBD1. Germline values: CDR1 LGHDT, CDR2 YNNKEL (reference sequence). V lost 3 bases, J lost 12 bases, and 11 bases stayed unmatched. CDR3 size: 15 residues. As DNA, the CDR3 is TGTGCCAGCAGCCATGGGGCGGTTAGGGACAGGGGGCAGTTCTTC. Encoded protein: CASSHGAVRDRGQFF.

The rearrangement uses TRBV7-9 and TRBJ1-4; 9 nucleotides align to TRBD1. The CDR3 has 14 residues. The germline V gene has CDR1 SEHNR and CDR2 FQNEAQ (reference sequence). With 5 bases clipped from V and 7 bases from J, the junction kept 5 bases outside the gene matches. The CDR3 sequence: CASSQGQGGEKLFF. The CDR3 DNA is TGTGCCAGCAGCCAGGGACAGGGCGGTGAAAAACTGTTTTTT.

This rearrangement joins TRBV30 to TRBJ1-3, with D possibly TRBD1 on 6 matching bases. From germline, CDR1 is GTSNPN and CDR2 SVGIG (reference sequence). The CDR3 covers 17 residues. V was pared by 5 bases and J by 3 bases, with 23 bases between. CDR3 in DNA: TGTGCCTGGGTGGCGATGCTACCGGGCAGGGGTGGAAACACCATATATTTT. The encoded protein is CAWVAMLPGRGGNTIYF.

The chain links TRBV5-1 to TRBJ2-5, with D tentatively TRBD2 (6 bases). Germline V gene data show CDR1 as SGHRS and CDR2 as YFSETQ. The CDR3 loop spans 16 amino acids. V was trimmed by 0 bases and J by 2 bases, leaving 14 bases between them. CDR3 nucleotides: TGCGCCAGCAGCTTGGATCGGGGGAGAATACAAGAGACCCAGTACTTC. It translates to CASSLDRGRIQETQYF.

This rearrangement joins TRBV12-3 or TRBV12-4 to TRBJ1-4; the D is unclear. This CDR3 contains 13 residues. Trimming removed 8 bases at V and 7 bases at J, with 14 bases between. The CDR3 reads CASLARGGEKLFF. CDR3 nucleotides: TGTGCCAGCTTAGCGAGAGGTGGTGAAAAACTGTTTTTT.

This chain links TRBV6-5 with TRBJ1-4; 7 nucleotides agree with TRBD1. This CDR3 is built from 14 residues. Germline values: CDR1 MNHEY, CDR2 SVGAGI. With 5 bases clipped from V and 5 bases from J, the junction kept 5 bases outside the gene matches. The CDR3 loop is CASSPRGANEKLFF. The CDR3 DNA reads as TGTGCCAGCAGTCCCAGGGGGGCCAATGAAAAACTGTTTTTT.

In its sample, this clone was seen once. This chain uses TRBV9 with TRBJ1-1, with 9 bases aligning to TRBD1. The junction had 9 bases not matched to a gene; V was cut back by 4 bases and J by 2 bases. The CDR3 runs to 16 residues. Germline loops: CDR1 SGDLS, CDR2 YYNGEE. This CDR3 reads CASSPDRGALNTEAFF. The DNA of the CDR3 is TGTGCCAGCAGCCCAGACAGGGGGGCGCTTAACACTGAAGCTTTCTTT.